The 8 T cell receptor beta chains listed next were all sequenced from one sample in a study of T-cell reconstitution after alpha-beta-depleted transplantation in children. The TCRbeta library was prepared with unique molecular identifiers. One entry per CDR3 protein results from TCRdb running MiXCR on the PCR reads. The sample lists 300,000 to 350,000 distinct CDR3 sequences, about a sixth occurring once. The sequencing used PBMCs, mostly from graft donor cells, collected 360 days after TCRalphabeta/CD19-depleted stem cell transplant. All receptors derive from a male patient under 10 years old who had a stem cell transplant for acute lymphoblastic leukemia, so the T cells may come from the graft donor.

This clonotype came up a few times. The genes are TRBV20-1 and TRBJ2-1, with TRBD2 matching over 13 bases. Trimming at V came to 7 bases and at J to 8 bases, leaving 2 bases not matched to a gene. Germline values: CDR1 DFQATT, CDR2 SNEGSKA (reference sequence). The CDR3 loop spans 12 amino acids. As DNA, the CDR3 is TGCAGTGGGGGACTAGCGGGATATGAGCAGTTCTTC. This encodes CSGGLAGYEQFF.

This clonotype was counted a few times. The chain links TRBV6-1 to TRBJ2-7, with TRBD1 matching 10 bases. Per the germline V gene, CDR1 is MNHNS and CDR2 is SASEGT. The J segment lost 2 bases and the V segment lost 8 bases, leaving 15 bases of the junction unmatched. The CDR3 totals 17 residues. DNA of the CDR3: TGTGCCAGCGGGAAGTACGGGGGACAGGGGCTAACCTACGAGCAGTACTTC. This translates into CASGKYGGQGLTYEQYF.

This clonotype was detected a few times. The gene calls are TRBV2 and TRBJ2-7; TRBD2 matches at 11 bases. V gave up 3 bases and J gave up 2 bases; unmatched junction bases: 3. Germline lookup yields CDR1 SNHLY and CDR2 FYNNEI. This CDR3 has 15 amino acids. For the CDR3, the DNA is TGTGCCAGCAGTGAGACTAGCGGGACAACCTACGAGCAGTACTTC. Its protein product is CASSETSGTTYEQYF.

The V and J genes are TRBV10-3 and TRBJ2-5; 8 bases are shared with TRBD2. The CDR3 covers 16 residues. Trimming removed 0 bases from V and 7 bases from J; junction bases left unmatched: 10. CDR1 is ENHRY, CDR2 SYGVKD, per germline. This chain's CDR3 is CAISESKREKWGTQYF. The CDR3 DNA reads TGTGCCATCAGTGAGTCGAAGCGGGAGAAATGGGGGACCCAGTACTTC.

J is TRBJ2-3 and V is TRBV5-1, with D uncertain. Trimming removed 0 bases from V and 0 bases from J, with 8 bases in between. The CDR3 runs 15 residues. CDR1 and CDR2 (germline): SGHRS, YFSETQ. The CDR3 loop reads CASSLGVRSTDTQYF. CDR3 nucleotides: TGCGCCAGCAGCTTGGGGGTGCGTAGCACAGATACGCAGTATTTT. Using reference TRBV5-1 and TRBJ2-3 for the parts outside the CDR3, the full variable domain is KAGVTQTPRYLIKTRGQQVTLSCSPISGHRSVSWYQQTPGQGLQFLFEYFSETQRNKGNFPGRFSGRQFSNSRSEMNVSTLELGDSALYLCASSLGVRSTDTQYFGPGTRLTVL.

V is TRBV12-3 or TRBV12-4 and J is TRBJ2-7, with 7 bases that match TRBD2. J lost 3 bases, V lost 1 base, and 12 bases had no gene match. The CDR3 length is 17 residues. CDR3 sequence reads: CASSLGKVGGSLYEQYF. CDR3 bases: TGTGCCAGCAGTTTAGGGAAGGTGGGCGGGAGTCTCTACGAGCAGTACTTC.

This clonotype was counted only a few times. CDR3 DNA: TGCGCCAGCAGCTTGGCTCGAGGCCTCGGGCATGAAAAACTGTTTTTT. Its translation is CASSLARGLGHEKLFF. The rearrangement uses TRBV5-1 and TRBJ1-4; D ambiguous. Trimming removed 0 bases from V and 6 bases from J, with 15 bases in between. Germline V CDR1 and CDR2: SGHRS, YFSETQ. The CDR3 contains 16 residues.

This clonotype has at least ten counts. CDR3 loop: CASRTRGRYNSPLHF. The CDR3 bases are TGTGCCAGCAGGACCCGGGGGAGATATAATTCACCCCTCCACTTT. This rearrangement joins TRBV27 to TRBJ1-6, with D maybe TRBD1 (5 bases). Per the germline V gene, CDR1 is MNHEY and CDR2 is SMNVEV (reference sequence). The CDR3 runs to 15 residues. The germline V and J ends were trimmed by 6 bases and 4 bases, with 13 bases remaining between them.